This TCR beta chain appears in the sequencing data of a study of blood T cell repertoires in COVID-19. Here immunoSEQ multiplex PCR was the method, and the copy in TCRdb shows in-frame clones only, minus some. The sample consists of roughly 150,000 clones, roughly 87% of them appearing once. Germline V lookup: CDR1 LGHNT, CDR2 FRNRAP. The V end lost 7 bases, the J end lost 0 bases, and 15 bases lay between the germline ends. The CDR3 sequence is 15 residues long. Input material: PBMCs or T cells enriched from blood (not recorded which). The origin of this receptor is a woman between 40 and 55 years old who had been exposed to COVID-19. The chain links TRBV12-5 to TRBJ1-1; D perhaps matches TRBD1 (6 bases). The CDR3 nucleotides read TGTGCTAGTGCCTTTGGGGACATCATGAACACTGAAGCTTTCTTT. Translated, it gives CASAFGDIMNTEAFF.